This T cell receptor beta chain originates from a study of blood T cell repertoires in COVID-19. Study background: Samples representing acute and convalescent COVID-19 were sourced from the United States, Italy and Spain.

In the original analysis: Estimated nucleated cell counts came from reference gene primer amplification. Profiled with immunoSEQ multiplex PCR; TCRdb holds only in-frame clones, not every one. The DNA gave D and trimming, while V, J and clone size come from that table. In the table there are around 200,000 clones, around nine tenths of which are singletons. V lost 1 base to trimming and J lost 5 bases; unmatched junction nucleotides: 16. Germline CDR1 LNHNV, CDR2 YYDKDF (reference sequence). The CDR3 spans 18 residues. The clonotype was recovered from a man in his late teens or twenties with active or convalescent COVID-19. The rearrangement links TRBV15 to TRBJ2-5; 7 bases match TRBD2. Material for sequencing was peripheral blood. Here the CDR3 DNA reads TGTGCCACCAGCAGAGCGCGGGAGATGAGCCGGGCGACGGAGACCCAGTACTTC. Its protein product is CATSRAREMSRATETQYF. Variable domain in full (rest from reference TRBV15 and TRBJ2-5): DAMVIQNPRYQVTQFGKPVTLSCSQTLNHNVMYWYQQKSSQAPKLLFHYYDKDFNNEADTPDNFQSRRPNTSFCFLDIRSPGLGDTAMYLCATSRAREMSRATETQYFGPGTRLLVL.